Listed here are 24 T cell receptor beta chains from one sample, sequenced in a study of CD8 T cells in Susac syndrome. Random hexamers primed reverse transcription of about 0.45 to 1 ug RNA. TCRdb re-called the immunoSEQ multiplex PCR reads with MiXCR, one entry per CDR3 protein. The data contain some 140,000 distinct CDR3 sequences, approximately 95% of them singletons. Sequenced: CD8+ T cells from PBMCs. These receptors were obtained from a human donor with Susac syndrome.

CDR3 residues: CSARPVESTDTQYF. CDR3 coding DNA: TGCAGTGCCAGACCTGTAGAAAGCACAGATACGCAGTATTTT. The chain has TRBV20-1 and TRBJ2-3; D unclear. Trimming pared 6 bases from V and 0 bases from J, leaving 13 bases between. CDR3 length: 14 residues. In germline, CDR1 is DFQATT, CDR2 SNEGSKA (reference sequence).

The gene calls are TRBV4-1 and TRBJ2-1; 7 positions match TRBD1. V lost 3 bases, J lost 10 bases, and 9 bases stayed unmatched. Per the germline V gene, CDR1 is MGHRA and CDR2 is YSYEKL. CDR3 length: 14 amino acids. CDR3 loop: CASSHYLTGDEQFF. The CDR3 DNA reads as TGCGCCAGCAGCCACTATCTAACAGGGGACGAGCAGTTCTTC.

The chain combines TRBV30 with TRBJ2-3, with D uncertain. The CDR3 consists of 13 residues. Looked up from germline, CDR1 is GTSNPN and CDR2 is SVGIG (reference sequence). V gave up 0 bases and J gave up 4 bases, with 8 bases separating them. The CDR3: CAWSVPGSDTQYF. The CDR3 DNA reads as TGTGCCTGGAGTGTACCCGGGTCAGATACGCAGTATTTT.

The chain's CDR3 is CASSPIAGVLTGELFF. CDR3 bases: TGCGCCAGCAGCCCGATAGCGGGAGTCCTCACCGGGGAGCTGTTTTTT. The V gene is TRBV5-1, the J gene TRBJ2-2; 9 bases align to TRBD2. There are 16 residues in the CDR3. The V segment lost 4 bases and the J segment 4 bases; nucleotides outside the gene matches: 8. Germline CDR1 SGHRS, CDR2 YFSETQ.

The CDR3 DNA sequence: TGTGCCAGCAGCCTAGCGGGAGGAACGGGGAATGAGCAGTTCTTC. Protein product: CASSLAGGTGNEQFF. This sequence joins TRBV11-2 and TRBJ2-1, with 11 positions matching TRBD2. The CDR3 is made up of 15 amino acids. V lost 5 bases to trimming and J lost 7 bases; unmatched junction nucleotides: 7. Germline values: CDR1 SGHAT, CDR2 FQNNGV.

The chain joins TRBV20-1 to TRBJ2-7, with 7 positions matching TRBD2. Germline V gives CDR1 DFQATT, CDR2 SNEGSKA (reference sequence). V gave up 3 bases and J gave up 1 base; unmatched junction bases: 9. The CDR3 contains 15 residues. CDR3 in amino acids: CSARALAGQSYEQYF. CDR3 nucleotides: TGCAGTGCTAGGGCCTTAGCGGGCCAGTCCTACGAGCAGTACTTC.

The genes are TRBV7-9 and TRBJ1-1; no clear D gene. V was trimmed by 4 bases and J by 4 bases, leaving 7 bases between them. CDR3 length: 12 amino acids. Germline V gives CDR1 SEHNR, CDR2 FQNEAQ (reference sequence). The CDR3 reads CASSSGFTEAFF. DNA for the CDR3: TGTGCCAGCAGCTCGGGGTTCACTGAAGCTTTCTTT.

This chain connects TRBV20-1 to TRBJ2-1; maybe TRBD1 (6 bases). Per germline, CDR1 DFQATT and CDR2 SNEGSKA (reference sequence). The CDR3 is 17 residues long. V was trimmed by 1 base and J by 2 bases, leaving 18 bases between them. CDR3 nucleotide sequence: TGCAGTGCTAGAGCGAGGGGTGGGGACACCGCCTACAATGAGCAGTTCTTC. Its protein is CSARARGGDTAYNEQFF.

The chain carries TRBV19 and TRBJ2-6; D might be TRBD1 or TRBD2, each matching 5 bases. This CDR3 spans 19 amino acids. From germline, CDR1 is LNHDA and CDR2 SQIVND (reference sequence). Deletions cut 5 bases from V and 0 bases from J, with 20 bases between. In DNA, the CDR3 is TGTGCCAGTAGTCTAATCCGAATGGGACGTAGCTCTGGGGCCAACGTCCTGACTTTC. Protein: CASSLIRMGRSSGANVLTF.

The CDR3 nucleotides are TGTGCCAGCAGCTCGGGAGAACTGACAGGGGGCGATTCCGAGCAGTACTTC. Translated, it gives CASSSGELTGGDSEQYF. The chain uses TRBV7-2 and TRBJ2-7; TRBD1 matches at 10 bases. The CDR3 covers 17 residues. CDR1 is SGHTA and CDR2 is FQGNSA in the germline V gene. After removal of 4 bases from V and 6 bases from J, the junction contained 15 bases not matched to a gene.

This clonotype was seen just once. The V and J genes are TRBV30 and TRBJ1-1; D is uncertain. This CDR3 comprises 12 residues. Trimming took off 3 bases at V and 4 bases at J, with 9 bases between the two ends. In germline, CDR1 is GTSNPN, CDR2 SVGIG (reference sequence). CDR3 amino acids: CAWSLGSTEAFF. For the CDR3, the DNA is TGTGCCTGGAGCCTAGGCTCCACTGAAGCTTTCTTT.

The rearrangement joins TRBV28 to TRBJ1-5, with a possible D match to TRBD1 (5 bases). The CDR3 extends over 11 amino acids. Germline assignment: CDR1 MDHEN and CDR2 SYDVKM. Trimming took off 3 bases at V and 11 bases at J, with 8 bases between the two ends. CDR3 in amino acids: CASSFGRAQHF. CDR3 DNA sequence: TGTGCCAGCAGTTTCGGCAGGGCCCAGCATTTT.

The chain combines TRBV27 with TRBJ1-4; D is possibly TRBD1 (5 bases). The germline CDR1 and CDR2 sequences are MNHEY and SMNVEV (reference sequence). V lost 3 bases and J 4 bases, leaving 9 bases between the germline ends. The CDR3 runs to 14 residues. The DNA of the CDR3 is TGTGCCAGCAGTTTCCGGCAGGGTAATGAAAAACTGTTTTTT. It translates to CASSFRQGNEKLFF.

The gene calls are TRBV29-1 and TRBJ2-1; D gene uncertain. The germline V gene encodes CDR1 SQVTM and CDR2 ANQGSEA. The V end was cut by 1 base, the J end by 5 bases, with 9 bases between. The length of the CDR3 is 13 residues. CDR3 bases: TGCAGCGTTGAAGGTCTCGGAGACAATGAGCAGTTCTTC. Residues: CSVEGLGDNEQFF.

The DNA of the CDR3 is TGTGCCGGATCGACAGAGAATCAGCCCCAGCATTTT. This translates into CAGSTENQPQHF. This chain links TRBV19 with TRBJ1-5; D is possibly TRBD1 (5 bases). CDR1 and CDR2 (germline): LNHDA, SQIVND (reference sequence). Trimming shortened V by 11 bases and J by 4 bases, and 12 bases separated the two germline ends. CDR3 length: 12 residues.

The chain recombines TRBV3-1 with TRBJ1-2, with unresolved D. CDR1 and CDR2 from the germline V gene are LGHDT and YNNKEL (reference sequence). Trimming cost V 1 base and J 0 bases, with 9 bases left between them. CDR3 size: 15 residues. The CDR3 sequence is CASSQVGYTNYGYTF. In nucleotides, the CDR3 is TGTGCCAGCAGCCAAGTTGGATATACTAACTATGGCTACACCTTC.

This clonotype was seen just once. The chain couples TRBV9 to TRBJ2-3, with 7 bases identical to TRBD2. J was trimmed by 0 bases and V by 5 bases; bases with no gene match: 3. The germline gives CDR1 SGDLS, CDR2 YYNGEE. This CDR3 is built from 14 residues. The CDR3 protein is CASRAGGSTDTQYF. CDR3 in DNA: TGTGCCAGCAGGGCCGGGGGGAGCACAGATACGCAGTATTTT.

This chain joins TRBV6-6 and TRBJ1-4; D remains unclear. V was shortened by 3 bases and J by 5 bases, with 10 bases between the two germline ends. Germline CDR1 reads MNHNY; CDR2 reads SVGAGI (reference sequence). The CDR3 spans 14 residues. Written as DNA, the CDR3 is TGTGCCAGCAGTTATGGGCAGTCAAATGAAAAACTGTTTTTT. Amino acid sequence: CASSYGQSNEKLFF.

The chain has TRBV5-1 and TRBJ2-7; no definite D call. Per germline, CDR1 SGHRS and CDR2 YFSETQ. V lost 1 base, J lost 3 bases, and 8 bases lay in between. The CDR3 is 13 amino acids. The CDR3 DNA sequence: TGCGCCAGCAGCTTGTTACACCGCTACGAGCAGTACTTC. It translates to CASSLLHRYEQYF.

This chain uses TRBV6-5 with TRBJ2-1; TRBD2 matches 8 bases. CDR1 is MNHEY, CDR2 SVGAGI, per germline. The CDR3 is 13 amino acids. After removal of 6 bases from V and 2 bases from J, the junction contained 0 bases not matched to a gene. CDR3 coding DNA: TGTGCCAGCAGACTAGCGGCCTACAATGAGCAGTTCTTC. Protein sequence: CASRLAAYNEQFF.

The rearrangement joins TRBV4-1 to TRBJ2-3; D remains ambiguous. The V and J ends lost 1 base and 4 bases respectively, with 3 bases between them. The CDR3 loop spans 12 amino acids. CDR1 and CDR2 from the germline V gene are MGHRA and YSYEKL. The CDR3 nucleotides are TGCGCCAGCAGCCAAGGATCAGATACGCAGTATTTT. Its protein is CASSQGSDTQYF.

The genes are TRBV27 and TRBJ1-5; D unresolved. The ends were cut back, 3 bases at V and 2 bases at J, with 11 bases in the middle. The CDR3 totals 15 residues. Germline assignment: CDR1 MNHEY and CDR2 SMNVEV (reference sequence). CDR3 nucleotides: TGTGCCAGCAGTTTCGATAGGCCTGGCAATCAGCCCCAGCATTTT. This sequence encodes CASSFDRPGNQPQHF.

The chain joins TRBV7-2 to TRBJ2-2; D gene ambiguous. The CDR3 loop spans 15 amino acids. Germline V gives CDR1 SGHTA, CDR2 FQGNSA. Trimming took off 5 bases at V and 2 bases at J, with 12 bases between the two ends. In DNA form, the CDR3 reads TGTGCCAGCAGCCCCCTGCTACTTAACACCGGGGAGCTGTTTTTT. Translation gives CASSPLLLNTGELFF. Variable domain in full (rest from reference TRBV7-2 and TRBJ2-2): GAGVSQSPSNKVTEKGKDVELRCDPISGHTALYWYRQSLGQGLEFLIYFQGNSAPDKSGLPSDRFSAERTGGSVSTLTIQRTQQEDSAVYLCASSPLLLNTGELFFGEGSRLTVL.

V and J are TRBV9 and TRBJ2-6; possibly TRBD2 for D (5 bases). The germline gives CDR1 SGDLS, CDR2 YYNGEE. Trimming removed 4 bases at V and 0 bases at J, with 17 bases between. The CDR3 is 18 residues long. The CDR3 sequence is CASSPPSPNGSGANVLTF. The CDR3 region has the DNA TGTGCCAGCAGCCCGCCTAGCCCCAATGGCTCTGGGGCCAACGTCCTGACTTTC. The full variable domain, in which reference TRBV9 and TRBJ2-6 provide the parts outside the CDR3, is DSGVTQTPKHLITATGQRVTLRCSPRSGDLSVYWYQQSLDQGLQFLIQYYNGEERAKGNILERFSAQQFPDLHSELNLSSLELGDSALYFCASSPPSPNGSGANVLTFGAGSRLTVL.